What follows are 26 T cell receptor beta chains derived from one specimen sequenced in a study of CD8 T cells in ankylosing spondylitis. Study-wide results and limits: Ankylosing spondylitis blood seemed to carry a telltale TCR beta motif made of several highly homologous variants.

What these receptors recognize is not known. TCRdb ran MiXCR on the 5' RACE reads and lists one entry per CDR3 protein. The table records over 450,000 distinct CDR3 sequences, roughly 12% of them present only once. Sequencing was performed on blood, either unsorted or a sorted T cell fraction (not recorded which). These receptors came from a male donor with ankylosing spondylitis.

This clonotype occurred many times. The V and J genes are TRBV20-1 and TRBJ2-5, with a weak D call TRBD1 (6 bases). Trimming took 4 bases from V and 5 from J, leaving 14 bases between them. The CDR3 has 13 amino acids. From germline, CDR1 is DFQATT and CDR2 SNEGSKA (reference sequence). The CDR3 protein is CSATTLGGETQYF. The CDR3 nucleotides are TGCAGTGCTACGACCCTAGGGGGTGAGACCCAGTACTTC.

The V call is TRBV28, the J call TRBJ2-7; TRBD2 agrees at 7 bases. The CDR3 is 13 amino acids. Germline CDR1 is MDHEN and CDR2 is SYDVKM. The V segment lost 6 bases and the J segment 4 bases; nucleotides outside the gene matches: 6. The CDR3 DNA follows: TGTGCCAGCAGCCTTGGGGGGGAGTACGAGCAGTACGTC. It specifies CASSLGGEYEQYV.

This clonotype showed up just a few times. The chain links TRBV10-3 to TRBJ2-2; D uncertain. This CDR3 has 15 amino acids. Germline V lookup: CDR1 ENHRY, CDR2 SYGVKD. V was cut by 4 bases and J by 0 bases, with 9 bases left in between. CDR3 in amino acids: CAISAGTANTGELFF. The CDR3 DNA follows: TGTGCCATCAGTGCCGGTACGGCGAACACCGGGGAGCTGTTTTTT.

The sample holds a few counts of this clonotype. CDR3 nucleotide sequence: TGCGCCAGCAACTCAGGACAGGGGTGGACTGAAGCTTTCTTT. The encoded protein is CASNSGQGWTEAFF. V and J are TRBV5-1 and TRBJ1-1; 9 positions agree with TRBD1. This CDR3 is 14 amino acids long. CDR1 is SGHRS and CDR2 is YFSETQ in the germline V gene. With V trimmed by 6 bases and J by 5 bases, 8 bases remained unmatched. Full variable domain (outside the CDR3, taken from reference TRBV5-1 and TRBJ1-1): KAGVTQTPRYLIKTRGQQVTLSCSPISGHRSVSWYQQTPGQGLQFLFEYFSETQRNKGNFPGRFSGRQFSNSRSEMNVSTLELGDSALYLCASNSGQGWTEAFFGQGTRLTVV.

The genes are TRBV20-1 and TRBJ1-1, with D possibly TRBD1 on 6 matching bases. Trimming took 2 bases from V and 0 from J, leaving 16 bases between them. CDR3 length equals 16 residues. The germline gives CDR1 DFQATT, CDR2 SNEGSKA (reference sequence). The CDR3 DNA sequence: TGCAGTGCTAGACCCCCCCCAGGGGACATGAACACTGAAGCTTTCTTT. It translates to CSARPPPGDMNTEAFF.

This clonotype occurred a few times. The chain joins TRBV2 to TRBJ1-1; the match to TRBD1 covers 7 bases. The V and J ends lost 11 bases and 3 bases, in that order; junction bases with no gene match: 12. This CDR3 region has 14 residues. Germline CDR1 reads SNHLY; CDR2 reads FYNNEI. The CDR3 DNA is TGTGCCGCGGGCTCCTCGACAGGGTACACTGAAGCTTTCTTT. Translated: CAAGSSTGYTEAFF.

CDR3: CASSLGGSSGEQYF. In DNA, the CDR3 is TGTGCCAGCAGCTTAGGGGGTTCGTCTGGAGAGCAGTACTTC. This chain connects TRBV7-9 to TRBJ2-7; no clear D. The germline V gene has CDR1 SEHNR and CDR2 FQNEAQ (reference sequence). The CDR3 extends over 14 amino acids. Trimming left V 1 base short and J 7 bases short, with 14 bases between.

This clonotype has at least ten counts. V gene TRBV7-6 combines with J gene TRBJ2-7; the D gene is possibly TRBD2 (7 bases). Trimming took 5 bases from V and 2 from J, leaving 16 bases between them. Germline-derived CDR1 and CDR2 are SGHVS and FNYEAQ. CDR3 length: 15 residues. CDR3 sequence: CASSPLGGGTYEQYF. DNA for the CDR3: TGTGCCAGCAGCCCTCTTGGGGGGGGCACCTACGAGCAGTACTTC.

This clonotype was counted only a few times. The CDR3 reads CASSSRTGSIGGTDTQYF. The CDR3, as DNA: TGTGCCAGCAGCTCGAGGACAGGGAGTATTGGAGGTACAGATACGCAGTATTTT. This chain uses TRBV5-6 with TRBJ2-3, with 8 bases matching TRBD1. CDR1 SGHDT and CDR2 YYEEEE come from the germline V gene. This CDR3 is built from 18 residues. V was clipped by 3 bases and J by 3 bases; unmatched bases: 15.

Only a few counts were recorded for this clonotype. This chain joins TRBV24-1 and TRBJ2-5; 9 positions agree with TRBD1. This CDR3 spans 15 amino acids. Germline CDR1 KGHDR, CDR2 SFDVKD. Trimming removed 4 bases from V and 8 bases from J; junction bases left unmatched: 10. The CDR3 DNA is TGTGCCACCAGTGACGGGACAGGGCGGGGGAGAACCCAGTACTTC. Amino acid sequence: CATSDGTGRGRTQYF.

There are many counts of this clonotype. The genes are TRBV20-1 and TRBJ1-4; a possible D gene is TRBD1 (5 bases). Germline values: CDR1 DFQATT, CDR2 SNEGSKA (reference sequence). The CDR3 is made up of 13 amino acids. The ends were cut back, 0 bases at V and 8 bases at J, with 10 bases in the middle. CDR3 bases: TGCAGTGCTAGAGATCTGACAGACGAAAAACTGTTTTTT. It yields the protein CSARDLTDEKLFF.

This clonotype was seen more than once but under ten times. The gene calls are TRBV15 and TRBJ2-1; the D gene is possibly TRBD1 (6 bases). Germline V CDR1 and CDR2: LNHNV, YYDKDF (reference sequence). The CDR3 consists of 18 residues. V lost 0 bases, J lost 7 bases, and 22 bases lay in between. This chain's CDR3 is CATSRDPLQGHPGNEQFF. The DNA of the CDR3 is TGTGCCACCAGCAGAGACCCCCTCCAGGGACACCCTGGGAATGAGCAGTTCTTC.

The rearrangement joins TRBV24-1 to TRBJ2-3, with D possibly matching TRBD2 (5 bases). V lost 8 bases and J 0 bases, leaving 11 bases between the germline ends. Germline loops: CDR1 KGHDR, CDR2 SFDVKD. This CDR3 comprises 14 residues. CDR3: CATTAGVSTDTQYF. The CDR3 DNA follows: TGTGCCACCACCGCCGGGGTTAGCACAGATACGCAGTATTTT.

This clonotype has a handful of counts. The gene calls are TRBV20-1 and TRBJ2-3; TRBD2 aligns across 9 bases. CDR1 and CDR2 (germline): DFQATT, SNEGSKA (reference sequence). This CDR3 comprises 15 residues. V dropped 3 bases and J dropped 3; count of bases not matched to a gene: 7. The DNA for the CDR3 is TGCAGTGCTAGGACTAGCGGAGAGAGGACAGATACGCAGTATTTT. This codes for CSARTSGERTDTQYF.

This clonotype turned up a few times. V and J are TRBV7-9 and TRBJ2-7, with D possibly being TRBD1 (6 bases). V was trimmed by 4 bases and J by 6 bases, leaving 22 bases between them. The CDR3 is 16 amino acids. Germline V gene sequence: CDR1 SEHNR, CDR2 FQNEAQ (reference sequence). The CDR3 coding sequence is TGTGCCAGCAGCTCTCAAACAGGGAGAAGCAGGCGCGAGCAGTACTTC. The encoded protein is CASSSQTGRSRREQYF. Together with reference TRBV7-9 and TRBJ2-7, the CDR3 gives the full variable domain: DTGVSQNPRHKITKRGQNVTFRCDPISEHNRLYWYRQTLGQGPEFLTYFQNEAQLEKSRLLSDRFSAERPKGSFSTLEIQRTEQGDSAMYLCASSSQTGRSRREQYFGPGTRLTVT.

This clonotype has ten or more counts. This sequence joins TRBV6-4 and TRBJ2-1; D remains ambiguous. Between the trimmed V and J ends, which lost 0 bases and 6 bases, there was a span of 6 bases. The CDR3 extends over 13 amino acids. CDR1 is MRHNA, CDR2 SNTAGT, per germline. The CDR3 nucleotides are TGTGCCAGCAGTGACTCGAGTGTCAATGAGCAGTTCTTC. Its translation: CASSDSSVNEQFF.

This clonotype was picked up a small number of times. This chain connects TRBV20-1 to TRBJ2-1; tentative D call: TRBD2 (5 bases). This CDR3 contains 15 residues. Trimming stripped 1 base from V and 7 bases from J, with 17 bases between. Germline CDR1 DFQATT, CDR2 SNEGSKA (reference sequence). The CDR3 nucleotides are TGCAGTGCTAGAGCCCCGGGATCACCCGGGAATGAGCAGTTCTTC. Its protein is CSARAPGSPGNEQFF.

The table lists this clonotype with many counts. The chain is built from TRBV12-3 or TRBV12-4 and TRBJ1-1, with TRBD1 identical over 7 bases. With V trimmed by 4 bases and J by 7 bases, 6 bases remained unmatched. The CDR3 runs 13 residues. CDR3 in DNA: TGTGCCAGCAGTTCCACGCGACAGGGTGAAGCTTTCTTT. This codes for CASSSTRQGEAFF.

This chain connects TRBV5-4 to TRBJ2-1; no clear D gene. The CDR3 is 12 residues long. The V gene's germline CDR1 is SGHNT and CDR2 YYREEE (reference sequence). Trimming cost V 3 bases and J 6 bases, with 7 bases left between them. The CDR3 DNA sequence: TGTGCCAGCAGCTACCGCCCCAATGAGCAGTTCTTC. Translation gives CASSYRPNEQFF.

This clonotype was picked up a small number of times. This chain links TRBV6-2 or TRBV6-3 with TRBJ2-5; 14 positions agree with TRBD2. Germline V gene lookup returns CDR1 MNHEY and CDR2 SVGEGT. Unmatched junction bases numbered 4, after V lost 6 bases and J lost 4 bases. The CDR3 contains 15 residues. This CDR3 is CASSWGLAGAETQYF. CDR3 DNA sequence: TGTGCCAGCAGCTGGGGACTAGCGGGAGCAGAGACCCAGTACTTC.

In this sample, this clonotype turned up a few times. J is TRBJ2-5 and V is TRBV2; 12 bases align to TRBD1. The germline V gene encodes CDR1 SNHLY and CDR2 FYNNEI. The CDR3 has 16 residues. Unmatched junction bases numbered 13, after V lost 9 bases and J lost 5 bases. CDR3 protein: CASLETGTGGSETQYF. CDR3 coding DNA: TGTGCCAGTTTGGAAACCGGGACAGGGGGCTCGGAGACCCAGTACTTC.

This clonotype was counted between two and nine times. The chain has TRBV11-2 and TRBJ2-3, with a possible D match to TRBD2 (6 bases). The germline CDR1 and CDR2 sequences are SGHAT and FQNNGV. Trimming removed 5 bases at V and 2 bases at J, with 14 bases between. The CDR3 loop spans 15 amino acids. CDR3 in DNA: TGTGCCAGCAGCGCGGGGAGTTCCTTCACAGATACGCAGTATTTT. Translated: CASSAGSSFTDTQYF.

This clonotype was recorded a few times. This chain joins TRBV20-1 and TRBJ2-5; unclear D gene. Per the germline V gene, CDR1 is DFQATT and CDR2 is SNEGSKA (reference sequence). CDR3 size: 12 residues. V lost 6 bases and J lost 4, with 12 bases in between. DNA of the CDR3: TGCAGTGCCGCTCGAACGGGAGAGACCCAGTACTTC. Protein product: CSAARTGETQYF.

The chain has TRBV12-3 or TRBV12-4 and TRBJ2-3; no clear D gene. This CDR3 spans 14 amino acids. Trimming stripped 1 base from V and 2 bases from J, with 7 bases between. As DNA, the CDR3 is TGTGCCAGCAGTTTAGTAGAGATCACAGATACGCAGTATTTT. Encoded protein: CASSLVEITDTQYF.

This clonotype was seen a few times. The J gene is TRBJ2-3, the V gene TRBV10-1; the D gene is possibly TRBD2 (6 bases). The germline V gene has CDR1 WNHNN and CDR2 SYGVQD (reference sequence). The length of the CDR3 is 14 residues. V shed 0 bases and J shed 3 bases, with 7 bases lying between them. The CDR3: CASSESGGTDTQYF. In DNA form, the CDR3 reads TGCGCCAGCAGTGAGTCCGGGGGTACAGATACGCAGTATTTT.

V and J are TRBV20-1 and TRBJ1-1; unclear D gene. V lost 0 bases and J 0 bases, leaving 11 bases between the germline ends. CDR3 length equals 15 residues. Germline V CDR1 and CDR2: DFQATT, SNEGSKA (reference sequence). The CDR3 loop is CSARDSFGMNTEAFF. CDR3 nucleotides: TGCAGTGCTAGAGACTCTTTTGGCATGAACACTGAAGCTTTCTTT.